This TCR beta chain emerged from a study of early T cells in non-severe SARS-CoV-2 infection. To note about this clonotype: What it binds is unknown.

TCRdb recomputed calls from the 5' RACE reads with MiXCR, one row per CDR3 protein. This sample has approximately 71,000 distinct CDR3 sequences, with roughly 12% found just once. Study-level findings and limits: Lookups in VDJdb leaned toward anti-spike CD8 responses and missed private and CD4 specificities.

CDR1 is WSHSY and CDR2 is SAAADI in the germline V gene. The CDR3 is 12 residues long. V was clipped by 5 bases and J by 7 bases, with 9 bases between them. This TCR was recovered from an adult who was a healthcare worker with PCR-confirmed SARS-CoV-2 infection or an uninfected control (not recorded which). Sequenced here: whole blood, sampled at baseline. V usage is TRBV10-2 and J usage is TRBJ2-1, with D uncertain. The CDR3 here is CASSLRSNEQFF. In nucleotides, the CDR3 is TGCGCCAGCAGTTTACGATCGAATGAGCAGTTCTTC.